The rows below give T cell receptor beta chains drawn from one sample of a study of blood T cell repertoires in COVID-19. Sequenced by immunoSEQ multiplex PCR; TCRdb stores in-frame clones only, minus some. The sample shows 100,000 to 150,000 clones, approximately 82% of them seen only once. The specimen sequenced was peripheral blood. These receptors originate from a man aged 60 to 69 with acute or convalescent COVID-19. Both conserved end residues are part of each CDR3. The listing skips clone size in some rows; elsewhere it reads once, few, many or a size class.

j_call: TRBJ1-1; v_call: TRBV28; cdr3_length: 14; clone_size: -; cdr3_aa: CASSLDQGASEAFF
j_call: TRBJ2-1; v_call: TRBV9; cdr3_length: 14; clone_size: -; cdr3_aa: CASSLETGRGEQFF
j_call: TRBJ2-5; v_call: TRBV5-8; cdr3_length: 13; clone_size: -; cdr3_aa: CASSITGRETQYF
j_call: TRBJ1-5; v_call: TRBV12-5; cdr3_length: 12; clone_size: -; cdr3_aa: CASGLEASEAHF
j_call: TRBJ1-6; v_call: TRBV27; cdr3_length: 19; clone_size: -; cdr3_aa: CASSRGDRGSLSYNSPLHF
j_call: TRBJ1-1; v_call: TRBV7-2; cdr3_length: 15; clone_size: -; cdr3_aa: CASSWGQGSVTEAFF
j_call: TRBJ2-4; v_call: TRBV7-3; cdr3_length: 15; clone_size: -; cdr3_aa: CASSPVGGMTNIQYF
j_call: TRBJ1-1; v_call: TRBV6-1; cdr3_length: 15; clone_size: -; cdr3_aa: CASSERGTVNTEAFF
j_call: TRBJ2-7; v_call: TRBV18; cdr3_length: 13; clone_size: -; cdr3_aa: CASSVGSSYEQYF
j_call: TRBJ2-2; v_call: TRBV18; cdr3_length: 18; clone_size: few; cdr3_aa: CASSRKRLAGGNTGELFF
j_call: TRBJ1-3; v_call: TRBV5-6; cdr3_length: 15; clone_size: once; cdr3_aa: CASSLAGGTGNTIYF
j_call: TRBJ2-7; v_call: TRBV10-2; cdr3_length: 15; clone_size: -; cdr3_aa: CASRGSGRPSYEQYF
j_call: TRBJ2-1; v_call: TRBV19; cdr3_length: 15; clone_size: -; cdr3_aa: CASSISSGRAGEQFF
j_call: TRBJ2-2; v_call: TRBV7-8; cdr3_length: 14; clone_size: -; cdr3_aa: CASSERGHTGELFF
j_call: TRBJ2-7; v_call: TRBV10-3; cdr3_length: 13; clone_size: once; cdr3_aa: CAISEGSSYEQYF
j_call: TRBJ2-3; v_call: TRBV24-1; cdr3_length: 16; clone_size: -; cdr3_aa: CATSDPTSRSTDTQYF
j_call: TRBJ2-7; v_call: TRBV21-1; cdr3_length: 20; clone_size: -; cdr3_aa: CASSPRLLRTSGSYSYEQYF
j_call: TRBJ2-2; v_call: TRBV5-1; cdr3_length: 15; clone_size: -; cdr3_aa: CASSLGGPRTGELFF
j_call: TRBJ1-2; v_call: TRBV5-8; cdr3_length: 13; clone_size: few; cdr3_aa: CASSGTANYGYTF
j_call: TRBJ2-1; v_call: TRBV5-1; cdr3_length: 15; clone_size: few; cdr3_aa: CASSLDGGGGNEQFF
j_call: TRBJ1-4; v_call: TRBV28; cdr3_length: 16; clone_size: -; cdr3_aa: CASRMGGVATNEKLFF
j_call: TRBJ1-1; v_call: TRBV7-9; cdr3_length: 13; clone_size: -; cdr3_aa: CASSLAAGTEAFF
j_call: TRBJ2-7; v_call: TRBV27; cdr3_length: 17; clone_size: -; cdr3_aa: CASSPLGLAGGYYEQYF
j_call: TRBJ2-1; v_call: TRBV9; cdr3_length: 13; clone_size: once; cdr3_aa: CASSVVAQGEQFF
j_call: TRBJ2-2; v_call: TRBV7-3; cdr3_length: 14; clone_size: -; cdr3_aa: CASSLNGRTGELFF
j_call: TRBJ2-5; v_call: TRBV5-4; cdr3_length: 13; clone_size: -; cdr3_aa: CASSRSTGETQYF
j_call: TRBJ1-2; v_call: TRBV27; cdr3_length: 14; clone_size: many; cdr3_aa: CASSSTGGDYGYTF
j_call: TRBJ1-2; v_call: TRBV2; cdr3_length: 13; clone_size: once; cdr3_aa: CASSDRGISGYTF
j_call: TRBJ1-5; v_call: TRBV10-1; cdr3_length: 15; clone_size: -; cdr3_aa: CASDLRGRDNQPQHF
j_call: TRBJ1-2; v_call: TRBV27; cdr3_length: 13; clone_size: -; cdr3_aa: CASRYWGVGGYTF
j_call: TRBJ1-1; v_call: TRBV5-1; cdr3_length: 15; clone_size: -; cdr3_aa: CASSPLQGGETEAFF
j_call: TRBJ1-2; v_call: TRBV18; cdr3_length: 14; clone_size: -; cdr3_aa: CASSPGGDNYGYTF
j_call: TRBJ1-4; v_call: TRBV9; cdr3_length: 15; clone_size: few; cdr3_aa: CASSGGGHSNEKLFF
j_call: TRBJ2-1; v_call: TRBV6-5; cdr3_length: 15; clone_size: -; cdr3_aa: CASSRGLAGVGEQFF
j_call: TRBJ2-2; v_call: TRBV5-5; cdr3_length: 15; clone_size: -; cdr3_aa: CASSLLHRGAGELFF
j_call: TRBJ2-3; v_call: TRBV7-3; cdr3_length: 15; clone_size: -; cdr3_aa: CASSLLAGGTDTQYF
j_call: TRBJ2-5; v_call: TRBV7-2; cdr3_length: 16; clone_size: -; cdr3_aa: CASSFVLAGLQETQYF
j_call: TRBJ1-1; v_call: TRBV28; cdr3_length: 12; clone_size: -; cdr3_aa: CASSFAESEAFF
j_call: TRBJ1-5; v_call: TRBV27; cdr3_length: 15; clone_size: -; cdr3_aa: CASRPGTGDGQPQHF
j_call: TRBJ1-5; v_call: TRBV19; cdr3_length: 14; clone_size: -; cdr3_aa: CASSMGQGVQPQHF
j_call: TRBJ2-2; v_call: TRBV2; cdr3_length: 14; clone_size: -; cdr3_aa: CASRPVVRTGELFF
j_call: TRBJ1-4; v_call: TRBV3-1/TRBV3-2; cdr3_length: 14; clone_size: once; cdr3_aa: CASSQGTVNEKLFF
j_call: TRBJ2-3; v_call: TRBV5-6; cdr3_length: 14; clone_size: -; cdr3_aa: CASTSGITTDTQYF
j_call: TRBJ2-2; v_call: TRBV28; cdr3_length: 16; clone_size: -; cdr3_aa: CASTSGASPNTGELFF
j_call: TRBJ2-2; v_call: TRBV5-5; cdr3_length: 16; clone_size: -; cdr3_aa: CASSLLGGSNTGELFF
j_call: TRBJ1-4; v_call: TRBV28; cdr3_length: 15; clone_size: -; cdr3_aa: CASRTRKGFGEKLFF
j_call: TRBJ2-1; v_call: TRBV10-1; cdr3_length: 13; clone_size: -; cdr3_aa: CASGLDSYNEQFF
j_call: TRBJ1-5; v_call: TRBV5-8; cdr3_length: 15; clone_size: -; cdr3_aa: CASSLGQYSNQPQHF
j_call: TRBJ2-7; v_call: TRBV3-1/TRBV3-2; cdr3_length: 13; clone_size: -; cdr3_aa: CASRASGAYEQYF
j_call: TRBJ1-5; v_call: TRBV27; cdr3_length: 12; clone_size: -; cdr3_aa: CASSDQGQPQHF
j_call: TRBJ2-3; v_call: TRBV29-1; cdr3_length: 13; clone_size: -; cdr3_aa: CSVNPRGTDTQYF
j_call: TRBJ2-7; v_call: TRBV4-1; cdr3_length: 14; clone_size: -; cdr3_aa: CASSREAGQYEQYF
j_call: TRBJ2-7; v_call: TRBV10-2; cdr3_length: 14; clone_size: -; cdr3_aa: CASKGGTGGYEQYF
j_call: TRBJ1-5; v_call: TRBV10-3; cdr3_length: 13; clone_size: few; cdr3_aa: CAISEDRNQPQHF
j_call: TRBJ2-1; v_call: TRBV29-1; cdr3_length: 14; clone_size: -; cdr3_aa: CSAGRDRTYNEQFF
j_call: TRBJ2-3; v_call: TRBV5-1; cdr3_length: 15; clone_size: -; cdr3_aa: CASGGLAVSTDTQYF
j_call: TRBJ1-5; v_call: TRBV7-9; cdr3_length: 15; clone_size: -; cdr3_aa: CASSHSSLSNQPQHF